Listed below are T cell receptor beta chains from one sample, sequenced in a study of low-dose radiotherapy and immunotherapy resistance in tumors. TCRdb called the reads again in MiXCR, with one record for every CDR3 protein. The sample lists around 79,000 distinct CDR3 sequences; 18% were seen once. The material was PBMCs, obtained before treatment. The origin of the receptors is a male donor with prostate cancer. The CDR3 runs from the conserved cysteine through the conserved F or W. D genes are given only for firm matches. Some rows mark clone size as missing; the rest say once, few, many or name a class of expanded clone.

.	TRBV10-3	TRBJ2-1	many	TGTGCCTCAGGAGGGACAGCATACAATGAGCAGTTCTTC	CASGGTAYNEQFF
TRBD1	TRBV6-6	TRBJ2-1	.	TGTGCCAGCAGCCCCGGGACAGGGAGCTACAATGAGCAGTTCTTC	CASSPGTGSYNEQFF
TRBD1	TRBV19	TRBJ1-6	many	TGTGCCAGTACCATCACCGGGACAGAGAATTCACCCCTCCACTTT	CASTITGTENSPLHF
TRBD1	TRBV6-6	TRBJ1-5	many	TGTGCCAGCAGTTTGGACAGGGGGTCGGGGCAGCCCCAGCATTTT	CASSLDRGSGQPQHF
.	TRBV11-1	TRBJ1-2	.	TGTGCCAGCAGCTTAGCGAATTCCTATGGCTACACCTTC	CASSLANSYGYTF
.	TRBV25-1	TRBJ1-3	many	TGTGCCAGCAGTGAACATCAGTCCCAATACTCTGGAAACACCATATATTTT	CASSEHQSQYSGNTIYF
.	TRBV4-2	TRBJ1-2	many	TGTGCCAGCAGCCAAGATCGAGCGGGGAACAACTATGGCTACACCTTC	CASSQDRAGNNYGYTF
.	TRBV7-9	TRBJ2-3	many	TGTGCCAGCGCCCGGAGGTCAGGCACAGATACGCAGTATTTT	CASARRSGTDTQYF
.	TRBV10-3	TRBJ1-5	many	TGTGCCATCGGATATCAGCCCCAGCATTTT	CAIGYQPQHF
TRBD2	TRBV3-1	TRBJ2-2	many	TGTGCCAGCAGCCAAGACACACTGGGACTAGCGGGAGTTCCCGGGGAGCTGTTTTTT	CASSQDTLGLAGVPGELFF
TRBD2	TRBV28	TRBJ2-2	many	TGTGCCAGCAGAACGGGGGGTGAGAACACCGGGGAGCTGTTTTTT	CASRTGGENTGELFF
.	TRBV6-2/TRBV6-3	TRBJ1-1	many	TGTGCCAGCAGTTATAGGGTTCCCACTGAAGCTTTCTTT	CASSYRVPTEAFF
TRBD1	TRBV29-1	TRBJ1-2	many	TGCAGCGTTGACAGGACAGGGGCCTATGGCTACACCTTC	CSVDRTGAYGYTF
.	TRBV6-2/TRBV6-3	TRBJ2-7	many	TGTGCCAGCAGTGACACCGGGACACCTTCCTACGAGCAGTACTTC	CASSDTGTPSYEQYF
TRBD2	TRBV12-3/TRBV12-4	TRBJ2-3	.	TGTGCCAGCAGTTTACGCGGGAGGGCAGATACGCAGTATTTT	CASSLRGRADTQYF
.	TRBV2	TRBJ1-1	many	TGTGCCAGCAGCTTGGGTGAGAACACTGAAGCTTTCTTT	CASSLGENTEAFF
.	TRBV5-1	TRBJ1-2	many	TGCGCCAGCAGCTTGGGGGCAACGGGTGGCTACACCTTC	CASSLGATGGYTF
TRBD2	TRBV7-2	TRBJ2-7	many	TGTGCCAGCAGCCCTCAGCGGGAGGGGAAGAGCTACGAGCAGTACTTC	CASSPQREGKSYEQYF
TRBD1	TRBV6-6	TRBJ1-5	medium-sized	TGTGCCAGCAGTCCCCGGGACAGGGGGCACCGTCGCAATCAGCCCCAGCATTTT	CASSPRDRGHRRNQPQHF
TRBD2	TRBV11-2	TRBJ2-2	many	TGTGCCAGCAGCTTTCGGGGGGACTTGGGCACCGGGGAGCTGTTTTTT	CASSFRGDLGTGELFF
.	TRBV3-1	TRBJ1-1	many	TGTGCCAGCAGCCAGGGTACGCAGGCCAGCACTGAAGCTTTCTTT	CASSQGTQASTEAFF
.	TRBV28	TRBJ2-2	many	TGTGCCAGCAGTTTATCCGATAACACCGGGGAGCTGTTTTTT	CASSLSDNTGELFF
TRBD2	TRBV13	TRBJ2-5	.	TGTGCCAGCAGCCGTGGGACTAGCGGGAGTGGGGAGACCCAGTACTTC	CASSRGTSGSGETQYF
TRBD2	TRBV7-2	TRBJ2-7	many	TGTGCCAGCAGCTTAGTAGGTCTTCTAGCGGGAGTTGAGCAGTACTTC	CASSLVGLLAGVEQYF
.	TRBV10-3	TRBJ2-1	.	.	CAIRGDAAMYLCATSSLADNEQFF
.	TRBV5-1	TRBJ2-4	few	TGCGCCAGCAGCGCAGAAGGGGGAAACATTCAGTACTTC	CASSAEGGNIQYF